Below are 8 T cell receptor beta chains sequenced from a single sample in a study of T cells in localized non-small cell lung cancer. Measured with immunoSEQ multiplex PCR; TCRdb has only the in-frame clones, and not every one. Of almost 65,000 clones detected, roughly 90% appear once; the ten largest clones hold under 2.5%. Here the sequenced sample was peripheral blood, taken before any cancer treatment. These receptors were collected from a woman aged 40-70 years with stage I lung adenocarcinoma.

V gene TRBV27 combines with J gene TRBJ2-4, with a tentative D call TRBD1 (5 bases). Trimming removed 8 bases from V and 0 bases from J, with 11 bases in between. The CDR3 covers 14 residues. Germline lookup yields CDR1 MNHEY and CDR2 SMNVEV (reference sequence). The CDR3 bases are TGTGCCAGCTGCGACAGACTAGCCAAAAACATTCAGTACTTC. Residues: CASCDRLAKNIQYF.

The V gene is TRBV6-1, the J gene TRBJ2-2; 7 bases are shared with TRBD2. The CDR3 contains 15 residues. The V gene end was trimmed by 4 bases and the J gene end by 6 bases; junction bases not matched to a gene: 8. Germline values: CDR1 MNHNS, CDR2 SASEGT. Here the CDR3 reads CASSARTRYAGELFF. Written as DNA, the CDR3 is TGTGCCAGCAGTGCGAGGACTAGATACGCCGGGGAGCTGTTTTTT.

V gene TRBV5-6 combines with J gene TRBJ2-2; D is unclear. The length of the CDR3 is 12 residues. The ends were cut back, 3 bases at V and 6 bases at J, with 6 bases in the middle. Per the germline V gene, CDR1 is SGHDT and CDR2 is YYEEEE. The CDR3 here is CASSWSAGELFF. The CDR3 nucleotides are TGTGCCAGCAGCTGGTCCGCCGGGGAGCTGTTTTTT. The entire variable domain, with the rest obtained from reference TRBV5-6 and TRBJ2-2, is as follows: DAGVTQSPTHLIKTRGQQVTLRCSPKSGHDTVSWYQQALGQGPQFIFQYYEEEERQRGNFPDRFSGHQFPNYSSELNVNALLLGDSALYLCASSWSAGELFFGEGSRLTVL.

The chain recombines TRBV6-1 with TRBJ2-7; the match to TRBD2 covers 10 bases. CDR3 length equals 18 residues. Germline values: CDR1 MNHNS, CDR2 SASEGT. Germline trimming cut 2 bases from V and 1 base from J; bases unmatched to any gene: 11. The CDR3 loop reads CASSETVLLAGVSYEQYF. The CDR3 nucleotides read TGTGCCAGCAGTGAAACGGTGTTGCTAGCGGGAGTATCCTACGAGCAGTACTTC.

This clone has just one count. This sequence joins TRBV6-5 and TRBJ2-1; tentatively, D is TRBD2 (6 bases). This CDR3 is 13 amino acids long. Germline V gives CDR1 MNHEY, CDR2 SVGAGI. The V end was cut by 0 bases, the J end by 7 bases, with 7 bases between. The CDR3 spells CASSYSEGNEQFF. The DNA of the CDR3 is TGTGCCAGCAGTTACTCGGAGGGAAATGAGCAGTTCTTC.

The chain links TRBV2 to TRBJ2-1; TRBD2 agrees at 16 bases. The CDR3 is made up of 16 amino acids. The germline gives CDR1 SNHLY, CDR2 FYNNEI. V dropped 8 bases and J dropped 5; count of bases not matched to a gene: 6. The CDR3 DNA reads TGTGCCAGCGCGGGACTAGCGGGGGGGCAGAACAATGAGCAGTTCTTC. This sequence encodes CASAGLAGGQNNEQFF.

This clone showed up just a few times. V and J are TRBV28 and TRBJ2-3; D gene uncertain. V dropped 5 bases and J dropped 2 bases, with 2 bases sitting between them. In germline, CDR1 is MDHEN, CDR2 SYDVKM. This CDR3 contains 11 residues. CDR3 sequence reads: CASSVTDTQYF. The CDR3 bases are TGTGCCAGCAGTGTCACAGATACGCAGTATTTT.

The chain couples TRBV28 to TRBJ2-5; 8 bases fit TRBD2. With V trimmed by 10 bases and J by 1 base, 5 bases remained unmatched. The length of the CDR3 is 13 residues. Germline CDR1 is MDHEN and CDR2 is SYDVKM. CDR3 DNA: TGTGCCACTACTAGCGGCATCCAAGAGACCCAGTACTTC. Amino acid sequence: CATTSGIQETQYF.